Listed below are T cell receptor beta chains from one sample, sequenced in a study of T cells in Graves' hyperthyroidism and ophthalmopathy. MiXCR, applied by TCRdb to the multiplex PCR reads, yields one record per CDR3 protein. The sample shows under 750,000 distinct CDR3 sequences, around 20% of them seen only once. Specimen: blood. These receptor sequences come from a woman aged 50 to 60 with Graves' hyperthyroidism that later progressed to Graves' ophthalmopathy. The CDR3 runs from the conserved cysteine through the conserved F or W. Each record gives: CDR3 protein, CDR3 DNA, D gene, clone size, V gene, CDR3 length, J gene. D genes are given only for firm matches. The size field is filled for only some rows; it gives once, few, many or a size class.

CDR3: CSATLGGGPFLSIQYF
DNA: TGCAGTGCTACACTTGGGGGGGGGCCTTTTTTGAGCATTCAGTACTTC
D: .
size: many
V: TRBV20-1
length: 16
J: TRBJ2-4

CDR3: CAGGQGPYNEQFF
DNA: TGTGCCGGTGGACAGGGGCCCTACAATGAGCAGTTCTTC
D: TRBD1
size: many
V: TRBV2
length: 13
J: TRBJ2-1

CDR3: CASSPGSPYEQYF
DNA: TGCGCCAGCAGCCCCGGGAGTCCCTACGAGCAGTACTTC
D: .
size: many
V: TRBV5-1
length: 13
J: TRBJ2-7

CDR3: CSAGRGTQETQYF
DNA: TGCAGTGCTGGGCGGGGGACCCAAGAGACCCAGTACTTC
D: TRBD2
size: .
V: TRBV20-1
length: 13
J: TRBJ2-5

CDR3: CASSRLGNSQSSYNEQFF
DNA: TGTGCCAGCAGTCGTCTTGGGAACAGCCAGAGCTCCTACAATGAGCAGTTCTTC
D: .
size: many
V: TRBV11-2
length: 18
J: TRBJ2-1

CDR3: CASSGMLGGTEAFF
DNA: TGTGCCAGCAGCGGAATGTTAGGGGGCACTGAAGCTTTCTTT
D: .
size: .
V: TRBV5-8
length: 14
J: TRBJ1-1

CDR3: CASSFLTGMNTGELFF
DNA: TGCGCCAGCAGCTTCCTGACAGGGATGAACACCGGGGAGCTGTTTTTT
D: TRBD1
size: many
V: TRBV5-1
length: 16
J: TRBJ2-2

CDR3: CASSPPLAGLETQYF
DNA: TGTGCCAGCTCACCCCCCCTAGCGGGGCTAGAGACCCAGTACTTC
D: TRBD2
size: few
V: TRBV18
length: 15
J: TRBJ2-5

CDR3: CASSAYPPPATSGGRREQFF
DNA: TGTGCCAGTAGTGCCTACCCCCCCCCCGCGACTAGCGGGGGGCGGAGAGAGCAGTTCTTC
D: TRBD2
size: few
V: TRBV19
length: 20
J: TRBJ2-1

CDR3: CASSLRGTGGTEAFF
DNA: TGTGCCAGCAGCTTGCGGGGGACAGGGGGCACTGAAGCTTTCTTT
D: TRBD1
size: .
V: TRBV5-8
length: 15
J: TRBJ1-1

CDR3: CASSAGGRSPYEQYF
DNA: TGTGCCAGCAGTGCCGGGGGGCGGAGCCCCTACGAGCAGTACTTC
D: .
size: many
V: TRBV27
length: 15
J: TRBJ2-7

CDR3: CSADPPAGQETQYF
DNA: TGCAGTGCTGACCCCCCGGCAGGGCAAGAGACCCAGTACTTC
D: .
size: many
V: TRBV20-1
length: 14
J: TRBJ2-5

CDR3: CASTKLTDTQYF
DNA: TGTGCCAGCACCAAATTGACAGATACGCAGTATTTT
D: .
size: .
V: TRBV9
length: 12
J: TRBJ2-3

CDR3: CSARDLGTTDTQYF
DNA: TGCAGTGCTAGAGATCTGGGGACGACAGATACGCAGTATTTT
D: .
size: few
V: TRBV20-1
length: 14
J: TRBJ2-3

CDR3: CSAMGGPNEQYF
DNA: TGCAGTGCTATGGGCGGACCGAACGAGCAGTACTTC
D: .
size: .
V: TRBV20-1
length: 12
J: TRBJ2-7

CDR3: CSARGLSTGELFF
DNA: TGCAGTGCTAGGGGCCTTTCGACCGGGGAGCTGTTTTTT
D: .
size: few
V: TRBV20-1
length: 13
J: TRBJ2-2

CDR3: CASSVVSGAYNEQFF
DNA: TGTGCCAGCAGCGTAGTTAGCGGGGCATACAATGAGCAGTTCTTC
D: TRBD2
size: many
V: TRBV9
length: 15
J: TRBJ2-1

CDR3: CASSLDRRPETQYF
DNA: TGTGCCAGCAGCTTGGATCGCAGACCAGAGACCCAGTACTTC
D: .
size: .
V: TRBV5-4
length: 14
J: TRBJ2-5

CDR3: CASSDRTGGLTDTQYF
DNA: TGTGCCAGCAGTGACCGGACAGGGGGCCTCACAGATACGCAGTATTTT
D: TRBD1
size: many
V: TRBV2
length: 16
J: TRBJ2-3

CDR3: CSARDKSYTEAFF
DNA: TGCAGTGCTAGAGATAAAAGTTACACTGAAGCTTTCTTT
D: .
size: .
V: TRBV20-1
length: 13
J: TRBJ1-1

CDR3: CASSRGTSGVNEQFF
DNA: TGTGCCAGCAGCCGAGGGACTAGCGGGGTCAATGAGCAGTTCTTC
D: TRBD2
size: many
V: TRBV3-1
length: 15
J: TRBJ2-1

CDR3: CASSKRLAGQETQYF
DNA: TGTGCCAGCAGCAAAAGACTAGCGGGACAAGAGACCCAGTACTTC
D: TRBD2
size: many
V: TRBV13
length: 15
J: TRBJ2-5

CDR3: CASSPAQGLNEQFF
DNA: TGTGCCAGCTCACCAGCTCAGGGATTGAATGAGCAGTTCTTC
D: .
size: .
V: TRBV18
length: 14
J: TRBJ2-1

CDR3: CASSLEGSNEKLFF
DNA: TGCGCCAGCAGCTTGGAGGGGAGTAATGAAAAACTGTTTTTT
D: .
size: many
V: TRBV5-1
length: 14
J: TRBJ1-4

CDR3: CSARDLRFNNQPQHF
DNA: TGCAGTGCTAGAGATCTCCGGTTTAACAATCAGCCCCAGCATTTT
D: .
size: few
V: TRBV20-1
length: 15
J: TRBJ1-5

CDR3: CASSLTRPTGSIELFF
DNA: TGTGCCAGCAGCTTAACTCGCCCTACAGGTTCGATTGAGCTGTTTTTT
D: .
size: .
V: TRBV11-2
length: 16
J: TRBJ2-2

CDR3: CASRGQGSVWGNTEAFF
DNA: TGTGCCAGTAGAGGACAGGGGAGTGTATGGGGGAACACTGAAGCTTTCTTT
D: TRBD1
size: .
V: TRBV19
length: 17
J: TRBJ1-1

CDR3: CASSFTGYQRSATNTEAFF
DNA: TGTGCCAGCAGTTTTACGGGGTACCAGAGGTCGGCTACGAACACTGAAGCTTTCTTT
D: .
size: few
V: TRBV6-2/TRBV6-3
length: 19
J: TRBJ1-1

CDR3: CASSPTKAGNTIYF
DNA: TGTGCCAGCAGCCCGACTAAGGCTGGAAACACCATATATTTT
D: .
size: .
V: TRBV3-1
length: 14
J: TRBJ1-3

CDR3: CASGTGTGLDEQFF
DNA: TGTGCCAGCGGTACCGGGACAGGGCTTGATGAGCAGTTCTTC
D: TRBD1
size: .
V: TRBV27
length: 14
J: TRBJ2-1

CDR3: CASSHPPGQGYNEQFF
DNA: TGTGCCAGCAGTCACCCACCGGGACAGGGTTACAATGAGCAGTTCTTC
D: TRBD1
size: many
V: TRBV27
length: 16
J: TRBJ2-1

CDR3: CASSPDRGVRDEQFF
DNA: TGTGCCAGCAGTCCAGACAGGGGGGTAAGGGATGAGCAGTTCTTC
D: TRBD1
size: many
V: TRBV2
length: 15
J: TRBJ2-1

CDR3: CASSLGAGGPVGELFF
DNA: TGTGCCAGCTCCCTGGGAGCGGGGGGGCCGGTCGGGGAGCTGTTTTTT
D: TRBD2
size: .
V: TRBV13
length: 16
J: TRBJ2-2

CDR3: CAWERAGTVSDTQYF
DNA: TGTGCCTGGGAACGGGCCGGGACAGTGTCAGATACGCAGTATTTT
D: TRBD1
size: few
V: TRBV30
length: 15
J: TRBJ2-3

CDR3: CSAKIGENSNQPQHF
DNA: TGCAGTGCTAAGATCGGGGAAAATAGCAATCAGCCCCAGCATTTT
D: .
size: many
V: TRBV20-1
length: 15
J: TRBJ1-5

CDR3: CASSLSRLDTQYF
DNA: TGTGCTAGCAGCTTATCCCGTTTAGATACGCAGTATTTT
D: .
size: few
V: TRBV7-7
length: 13
J: TRBJ2-3

CDR3: CASSVGPGTGDYEQYF
DNA: TGTGCCAGCAGCGTAGGCCCCGGGACAGGTGACTACGAGCAGTACTTC
D: TRBD1
size: many
V: TRBV9
length: 16
J: TRBJ2-7

CDR3: CASSPTTGSGNTIYF
DNA: TGTGCCAGCTCACCGACCACAGGGTCTGGAAACACCATATATTTT
D: .
size: many
V: TRBV18
length: 15
J: TRBJ1-3

CDR3: CATSDPVAAVEETQYF
DNA: TGTGCCACCAGTGATCCGGTAGCGGCGGTAGAAGAGACCCAGTACTTC
D: .
size: few
V: TRBV24-1
length: 16
J: TRBJ2-5

CDR3: CASRENPSDQRQPQHF
DNA: TGTGCCAGCAGGGAGAACCCCTCGGACCAAAGGCAGCCCCAGCATTTT
D: .
size: many
V: TRBV6-1
length: 16
J: TRBJ1-5

CDR3: CSVEAFADLTTANYGYTF
DNA: TGCAGCGTTGAAGCCTTTGCAGACCTAACGACCGCTAACTATGGCTACACCTTC
D: .
size: few
V: TRBV29-1
length: 18
J: TRBJ1-2

CDR3: CAISGGGGTDTQYF
DNA: TGTGCCATCAGTGGGGGGGGGGGCACAGATACGCAGTATTTT
D: TRBD2
size: few
V: TRBV10-3
length: 14
J: TRBJ2-3

CDR3: CASSLTDRGNEKLFF
DNA: TGTGCCAGTAGTTTAACCGACAGGGGCAATGAAAAACTGTTTTTT
D: TRBD1
size: .
V: TRBV19
length: 15
J: TRBJ1-4

CDR3: CASRRIPALYGYTF
DNA: TGTGCCAGCAGAAGAATCCCCGCGCTCTATGGCTACACCTTC
D: .
size: .
V: TRBV7-9
length: 14
J: TRBJ1-2

CDR3: CASSDRGGTSQPQHF
DNA: TGTGCCAGCAGTGACAGGGGGGGGACCAGTCAGCCCCAGCATTTT
D: TRBD1
size: .
V: TRBV6-1
length: 15
J: TRBJ1-5

CDR3: CASSLGAGRGYNEQFF
DNA: TGTGCCAGCAGCTTAGGGGCGGGGAGAGGATACAATGAGCAGTTCTTC
D: .
size: .
V: TRBV7-9
length: 16
J: TRBJ2-1

CDR3: CASSPTGNNSPLHF
DNA: TGTGCCAGCAGTCCGACAGGGAATAATTCACCCCTCCACTTT
D: TRBD1
size: many
V: TRBV12-3/TRBV12-4
length: 14
J: TRBJ1-6

CDR3: CASSIMNTEAFF
DNA: TGTGCCAGCAGTATTATGAACACTGAAGCTTTCTTT
D: .
size: many
V: TRBV11-2
length: 12
J: TRBJ1-1

CDR3: CSAAPGTWRSGYTF
DNA: TGCAGTGCAGCCCCCGGGACATGGAGGTCTGGCTACACCTTC
D: .
size: .
V: TRBV20-1
length: 14
J: TRBJ1-2

CDR3: CASSEGTTYNEQFF
DNA: TGTGCCAGCAGTGAAGGGACTACCTACAATGAGCAGTTCTTC
D: .
size: .
V: TRBV6-1
length: 14
J: TRBJ2-1

CDR3: CASSLTGGAPDTQYF
DNA: TGCGCCAGCAGCCTCACAGGGGGCGCGCCAGATACGCAGTATTTT
D: TRBD1
size: many
V: TRBV5-1
length: 15
J: TRBJ2-3

CDR3: CASSLGVRELFF
DNA: TGTGCCAGCAGTTTGGGAGTAAGGGAGCTGTTTTTT
D: .
size: .
V: TRBV12-3/TRBV12-4
length: 12
J: TRBJ2-2

CDR3: CASSIGGGSPSYEQYF
DNA: TGTGCCAGTAGTATAGGAGGGGGGAGTCCCTCCTACGAGCAGTACTTC
D: .
size: .
V: TRBV19
length: 16
J: TRBJ2-7

CDR3: CSAEGGLETQYF
DNA: TGCAGTGCTGAGGGGGGGCTAGAGACCCAGTACTTC
D: .
size: many
V: TRBV20-1
length: 12
J: TRBJ2-5

CDR3: CASSPRGAPNYGYTF
DNA: TGTGCCAGCTCACCACGGGGGGCGCCTAACTATGGCTACACCTTC
D: .
size: .
V: TRBV18
length: 15
J: TRBJ1-2

CDR3: CATRTGWNSPLHF
DNA: TGTGCCACCAGGACAGGGTGGAATTCACCCCTCCACTTT
D: TRBD1
size: many
V: TRBV24-1
length: 13
J: TRBJ1-6

CDR3: CASSYVQEGAFF
DNA: TGTGCCAGCAGTTACGTTCAGGAGGGGGCTTTCTTT
D: .
size: .
V: TRBV6-5
length: 12
J: TRBJ1-1

CDR3: CASSFRAVNQPQHF
DNA: TGTGCCAGCAGTTTCCGGGCCGTCAATCAGCCCCAGCATTTT
D: .
size: few
V: TRBV12-3/TRBV12-4
length: 14
J: TRBJ1-5

CDR3: CASSPGLGLETQYF
DNA: TGTGCCAGCAGCCCAGGACTAGGATTGGAGACCCAGTACTTC
D: TRBD2
size: .
V: TRBV7-6
length: 14
J: TRBJ2-5